The clone carrying this T cell receptor beta chain was detected only a few times. Time point meaning: newly diagnosed GD, antithyroid drugs for less than 3 months. Scientists built the TCR library using RNA that was extracted from PBMCs. The data were taken from a study of regulatory T cells in long-lasting Graves disease. Investigators prepared the TCR beta libraries by applying iRepertoire HTBI primers and Arm-PCR of CDR3 regions. In TCRdb, the multiplex PCR reads were re-called with MiXCR into one record per CDR3 protein. The table includes roughly 610,000 distinct CDR3 sequences, roughly 16% detected once. The same specimen was also included in a second study, on T cells in Graves' hyperthyroidism and ophthalmopathy. That report notes: It was considered stable Graves' hyperthyroidism when ophthalmopathy did not progress within 18 months. Exclusion followed for patients with uncontrolled infection, other autoimmune disease, pregnancy or lactation. Ophthalmopathy, as predicted by the model, came a median around 7 months after the prediction.

The source material was peripheral blood mononuclear cells (PBMCs), sampled at new diagnosis, from a patient treated with antithyroid drugs. The source of this sequence is a woman in her 30s with Graves disease.

The CDR3 sequence is CASSPPGVMMNTEAFF. CDR3 bases: TGTGCCAGCAGCCCGCCGGGAGTCATGATGAACACTGAAGCTTTCTTT. The chain is built from TRBV9 and TRBJ1-1; D remains ambiguous. Germline V gene data show CDR1 as SGDLS and CDR2 as YYNGEE. The CDR3 has 16 residues. Trimming stripped 4 bases from V and 0 bases from J, with 16 bases between.